Following are 26 T cell receptor beta chains from one sample sequenced in a study of T cell repertoires in cytomegalovirus infection. Their target antigens are unknown. TCRdb reanalysed the reads using MiXCR and keeps one entry per CDR3 protein. The top ten hold over 13% of the sample, which has roughly 990,000 distinct CDR3 sequences, around 31% seen once. The input for sequencing was cultured CD8+ T cells from PBMCs, taken from culture after CMV antigen stimulation. All receptors come from a human donor in good health (CMV status not recorded). Some clones in this sample may be carry-over from other donors' samples.

This clonotype was detected once. The chain carries TRBV28 and TRBJ1-1; D unclear. The V gene lost 7 bases and the J gene lost 12 bases, with 18 bases spanning the gap. Germline V CDR1 and CDR2: MDHEN, SYDVKM. The CDR3 is 12 amino acids. DNA of the CDR3: TGTGCCAGCAAAAGACCCCCTCCCCCGACTTTCTTT. As protein: CASKRPPPPTFF. The full variable domain, with the rest looked up from reference TRBV28 and TRBJ1-1, is DVKVTQSSRYLVKRTGEKVFLECVQDMDHENMFWYRQDPGLGLRLIYFSYDVKMKEKGDIPEGYSVSREKKERFSLILESASTNQTSMYLCASKRPPPPTFFGQGTRLTVV.

At least ten counts were recorded for this clonotype. The rearrangement uses TRBV7-6 and TRBJ1-2, with D uncertain. V was shortened by 6 bases and J by 6 bases, with 14 bases between the two germline ends. This CDR3 comprises 13 residues. Looked up from germline, CDR1 is SGHVS and CDR2 is FNYEAQ. The CDR3 reads CASSSGIFNGYTF. Written as DNA, the CDR3 is TGTGCCAGCAGTTCCGGAATCTTCAATGGCTACACCTTC.

This clonotype came up a few times. The V call is TRBV12-5, the J call TRBJ1-1; no definite D call. The CDR3 sequence is 14 residues long. Deletions cut 4 bases from V and 0 bases from J, with 9 bases between. Germline V lookup: CDR1 LGHNT, CDR2 FRNRAP. The CDR3 DNA reads TGTGCTAGTGGTTCGGCCAGCCTGAACACTGAAGCTTTCTTT. This encodes CASGSASLNTEAFF.

V is TRBV7-3 and J is TRBJ2-1; 8 bases are a match to TRBD1. V gave up 2 bases and J gave up 9 bases; unmatched junction bases: 9. CDR1 is SGHTA and CDR2 is FQGTGA in the germline V gene. This CDR3 is 15 amino acids long. This CDR3 reads CASSLPGQGAGEQFF. As DNA, the CDR3 is TGTGCCAGCAGCTTACCCGGGCAGGGGGCGGGTGAGCAGTTCTTC.

The V gene is TRBV20-1, the J gene TRBJ2-3; D is possibly TRBD1 (6 bases). The length of the CDR3 is 14 residues. Trimming cost V 3 bases and J 0 bases, with 10 bases left between them. Per the germline V gene, CDR1 is DFQATT and CDR2 is SNEGSKA (reference sequence). This chain's CDR3 is CSASRRGSTDTQYF. The CDR3 DNA reads TGCAGTGCTAGCCGCAGGGGCAGCACAGATACGCAGTATTTT.

The J gene is TRBJ2-2, the V gene TRBV24-1, with D possibly matching TRBD1 (5 bases). The CDR3 is made up of 13 amino acids. V shed 4 bases and J shed 5 bases, with 7 bases lying between them. CDR1 is KGHDR and CDR2 is SFDVKD in the germline V gene. The CDR3 is CATSEGATGELFF. The CDR3, as DNA: TGTGCCACCAGTGAAGGGGCGACCGGGGAGCTGTTTTTT.

A few counts support this clonotype. The chain joins TRBV7-9 to TRBJ1-5; tentatively, D is TRBD1 (5 bases). From germline, CDR1 is SEHNR and CDR2 FQNEAQ (reference sequence). Trimming took 5 bases from V and 2 from J, leaving 10 bases between them. The CDR3 contains 14 residues. CDR3 sequence reads: CASSPEGGNQPQHF. In DNA, the CDR3 is TGTGCCAGCAGCCCCGAAGGGGGCAATCAGCCCCAGCATTTT.

This chain links TRBV6-6 with TRBJ2-2; possibly TRBD2 for D (6 bases). CDR1 and CDR2 from the germline V gene are MNHNY and SVGAGI (reference sequence). The CDR3 loop spans 15 amino acids. V lost 8 bases to trimming and J lost 6 bases, with 19 bases between them. CDR3 DNA sequence: TGTGCCAGCGGCTCTGGGACGGGGGTCCCCGGGGAGCTGTTTTTT. This translates into CASGSGTGVPGELFF.

This clonotype was recorded only once. J is TRBJ2-5 and V is TRBV19; tentatively, D is TRBD1 (5 bases). The germline V gene encodes CDR1 LNHDA and CDR2 SQIVND (reference sequence). With 3 bases removed from V and 2 bases from J, the gap between germline ends came to 13 bases. The CDR3 is 15 amino acids. CDR3 in DNA: TGTGCCAGTAGTATCCTCCAGGGCCCACAAGAGACCCAGTACTTC. Residues: CASSILQGPQETQYF.

In its sample, this clonotype was seen a few times. This chain uses TRBV27 with TRBJ2-3, with D perhaps TRBD2 (6 bases). Trimming pared 5 bases from V and 6 bases from J, leaving 15 bases between. The germline gives CDR1 MNHEY, CDR2 SMNVEV (reference sequence). CDR3 length: 14 amino acids. In nucleotides, the CDR3 is TGTGCCAGCAGTCAAAGGGTAGCGGCGGATACGCAGTATTTT. Amino acids: CASSQRVAADTQYF.

The genes are TRBV7-8 and TRBJ1-6; D is unclear. V was trimmed by 1 base and J by 2 bases, leaving 9 bases between them. The length of the CDR3 is 16 residues. Germline CDR1 is SGHVS and CDR2 is FQNEAQ. CDR3 loop: CASSLVAMAYNSPLHF. CDR3 DNA: TGTGCCAGCAGCTTAGTGGCTATGGCCTATAATTCACCCCTCCACTTT.

The V gene is TRBV20-1, the J gene TRBJ2-3, with 13 bases identical to TRBD2. The trim removed 0 bases at V and 5 bases at J, leaving 5 bases unmatched. Per germline, CDR1 DFQATT and CDR2 SNEGSKA (reference sequence). The CDR3 sequence is 16 residues long. The CDR3 nucleotides read TGCAGTGCTAGAGATATTACTAGCGGGGGGGGAGATACGCAGTATTTT. Protein sequence: CSARDITSGGGDTQYF.

This sequence joins TRBV15 and TRBJ1-5; D gene unclear. Trimming stripped 6 bases from V and 1 base from J, with 10 bases between. The CDR3 has 14 amino acids. Germline CDR1 LNHNV, CDR2 YYDKDF (reference sequence). CDR3 residues: CATSTGVSNQPQHF. CDR3 sequence (DNA): TGTGCCACCAGTACTGGGGTAAGCAATCAGCCCCAGCATTTT.

The chain couples TRBV9 to TRBJ2-1; the D is unclear. The germline gives CDR1 SGDLS, CDR2 YYNGEE. V lost 2 bases and J 5 bases, leaving 11 bases between the germline ends. The CDR3 has 14 residues. The CDR3 DNA reads TGTGCCAGCAGCGTCGGCGACGGAGACAATGAGCAGTTCTTC. Translation: CASSVGDGDNEQFF.

This clonotype was picked up a small number of times. The V and J genes are TRBV4-1 and TRBJ2-7, with 8 positions matching TRBD2. CDR1 and CDR2 from the germline V gene are MGHRA and YSYEKL. J lost 2 bases, V lost 0 bases, and 3 bases had no gene match. CDR3 length: 15 residues. CDR3 nucleotides: TGCGCCAGCAGCCAAGATCCCGGGGGGGCCTACGAGCAGTACGTC. Translation gives CASSQDPGGAYEQYV.

As regards this clonotype: One junction end does not reproduce the germline sequence, and a read error may be involved. CDR3 region: CVSSRDNGGPQLDNEQFF. In DNA form, the CDR3 reads TGTGTCAGCAGTCGGGATAACGGGGGGCCCCAATTAGACAATGAGCAGTTCTTC. V gene TRBV6-2 or TRBV6-3 combines with J gene TRBJ2-1; a possible D gene is TRBD2 (7 bases). The CDR3 covers 18 residues. Germline V gene data show CDR1 as MNHEY and CDR2 as SVGEGT.

The CDR3 protein is CASRPRGGTEQFF. The CDR3 bases are TGCGCCAGCCGCCCAAGGGGGGGGACTGAGCAGTTCTTC. This chain uses TRBV10-2 with TRBJ2-1, with a weak D call TRBD2 (7 bases). V lost 8 bases to trimming and J lost 9 bases, with 17 bases between them. Per germline, CDR1 WSHSY and CDR2 SAAADI. This CDR3 is built from 13 residues.

This clonotype came up many times. The V call is TRBV7-8, the J call TRBJ2-5, with a weak D call TRBD1 (5 bases). V was shortened by 1 base and J by 7 bases, with 7 bases between the two germline ends. Germline V CDR1 and CDR2: SGHVS, FQNEAQ. The CDR3 covers 12 residues. CDR3 coding DNA: TGTGCCAGCAGCTTAGGGCAGGGGACCCAGTACTTC. Its protein is CASSLGQGTQYF.

This clonotype was counted between two and nine times. At one end, the junction sequence differs from germline, possibly due to a read error. This chain links TRBV4-1 with TRBJ1-2; 8 nucleotides agree with TRBD1. This CDR3 is 14 amino acids long. Per the germline V gene, CDR1 is MGHRA and CDR2 is YSYEKL. This CDR3 is CASSQTGGSYGYTF. In DNA form, the CDR3 reads TGTGCCAGCAGCCAAACAGGGGGGAGCTATGGCTACACCTTC.

This chain links TRBV5-5 with TRBJ2-2, with TRBD2 as a possible D gene (5 bases). V was cut by 3 bases and J by 0 bases, with 15 bases left in between. Germline CDR1 reads SGHKS; CDR2 reads YYEKEE (reference sequence). The CDR3 loop spans 17 amino acids. The CDR3 nucleotides read TGTGCCAGCAGCTCGTCACCGGGGAGCCCGAACACCGGGGAGCTGTTTTTT. Amino acids: CASSSSPGSPNTGELFF.

CDR3: CASSLVGQGRYNEQFF. DNA for the CDR3: TGTGCCAGCAGCTTAGTTGGACAGGGCCGATACAATGAGCAGTTCTTC. The chain couples TRBV7-6 to TRBJ2-1; 8 nucleotides align to TRBD1. The germline gives CDR1 SGHVS, CDR2 FNYEAQ. The CDR3 runs 16 residues. Trimming cost V 1 base and J 4 bases; bases outside gene matches: 6.

This chain uses TRBV18 with TRBJ1-1; TRBD1 is a possible D gene (5 bases). This CDR3 contains 12 residues. Germline values: CDR1 KGHSH, CDR2 LQKENI. Trimming shortened V by 3 bases and J by 6 bases, and 8 bases separated the two germline ends. The CDR3: CASSPRGPEAFF. The CDR3 coding sequence is TGTGCCAGCTCACCTCGGGGCCCTGAAGCTTTCTTT.

This clonotype was observed a handful of times. This chain uses TRBV11-2 with TRBJ2-7; 9 positions agree with TRBD1. Germline V gene lookup returns CDR1 SGHAT and CDR2 FQNNGV. V shed 2 bases, J shed 2 bases, and the junction held 4 bases outside the gene matches. The length of the CDR3 is 15 residues. The CDR3 DNA follows: TGTGCCAGCAGCTTAACATACAGGGGGCCCTACGAGCAGTACGTC. This gives the protein CASSLTYRGPYEQYV.

At least ten counts were recorded for this clonotype. The chain carries TRBV7-9 and TRBJ2-1, with 7 nucleotides matching TRBD1. The CDR3 sequence is 16 residues long. J gave up 4 bases and V 5 bases, and 11 bases lay outside the gene matches. Germline V gene data show CDR1 as SEHNR and CDR2 as FQNEAQ (reference sequence). Written as DNA, the CDR3 is TGTGCCAGCAGCCCCTCCGAGGGGGCGCGTTACAATGAGCAGTTCTTC. This translates into CASSPSEGARYNEQFF.

This clonotype was counted a few times. This may arise from a read error, as a much more abundant clone is one base away. This rearrangement joins TRBV5-6 to TRBJ2-3; no firm D call. This CDR3 contains 13 residues. With 4 bases removed from V and 2 bases from J, the gap between germline ends came to 8 bases. The germline V gene encodes CDR1 SGHDT and CDR2 YYEEEE. CDR3 bases: TGTGCCAGCAGCAAGCCATACACAGATACGCAGTATTTT. This gives the protein CASSKPYTDTQYF.

In its sample, this clonotype was seen many times. This rearrangement joins TRBV7-8 to TRBJ2-7, with D unclear. From germline, CDR1 is SGHVS and CDR2 FQNEAQ. The CDR3 totals 12 residues. Trimming cost V 5 bases and J 2 bases, with 7 bases left between them. For the CDR3, the DNA is TGTGCCAGCAGCCGATCCCCCTACGAGCAGTACGTC. Translation gives CASSRSPYEQYV.